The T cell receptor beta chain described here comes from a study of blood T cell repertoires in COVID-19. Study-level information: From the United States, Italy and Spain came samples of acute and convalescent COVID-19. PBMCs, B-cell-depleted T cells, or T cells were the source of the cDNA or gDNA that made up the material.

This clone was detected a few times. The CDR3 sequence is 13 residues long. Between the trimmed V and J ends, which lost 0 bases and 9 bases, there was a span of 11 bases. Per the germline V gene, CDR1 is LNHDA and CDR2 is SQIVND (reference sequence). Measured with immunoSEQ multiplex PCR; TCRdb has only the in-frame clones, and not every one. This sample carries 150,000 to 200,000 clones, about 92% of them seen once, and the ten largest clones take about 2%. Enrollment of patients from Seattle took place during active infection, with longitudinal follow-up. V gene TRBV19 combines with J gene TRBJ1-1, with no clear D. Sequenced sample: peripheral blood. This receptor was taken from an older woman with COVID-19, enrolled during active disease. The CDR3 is CASSIDGAGQAFF. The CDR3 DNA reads TGTGCCAGTAGTATAGATGGTGCGGGCCAAGCTTTCTTT.